The T cell receptor (beta chain) under discussion was sequenced for a study of Tregs in tolerant kidney transplant recipients. Frequency places this clone as medium-sized. Its antigen is still unknown. The nonmyeloablative bone marrow transplants came from related graft donors, with transient mixed chimerism. Thawed PBMCs were FACS-sorted into unstimulated CD4+CD25+CD127- regulatory T cells, CD4+CD25- non-regulatory cells, CD4 and CD8 cells. TCRdb keeps only in-frame clones here, not all; method: immunoSEQ multiplex PCR. The table lists several thousand clones. Findings of the study overall: No direct test of biological reproducibility was done here. Changing PCR primers prevented nucleotide comparison between some patients' samples. Tregs expanded with activated donor B cells seemed most donor-specific.

The source is a human patient who received a combined kidney and bone marrow transplant. Some of these T cells may belong to the graft donor. Sequencing used CD8+ T cells from blood (PBMCs), obtained 12 months after the transplant.

CDR3 sequence: CASSLDRMSEKLFF. The sequenced part of the CDR3 DNA is TGTGCCAGCAGCTTGGACAGAATGAGTGAAAAA. The rearrangement links TRBV5-8 to TRBJ1-4; D unclear. The read terminates 3 residues before the CDR3 end, so the remaining end is supplied by the germline J gene. V was trimmed by 0 bases and J by 7 bases, leaving 10 bases between them. CDR1 SGHTS and CDR2 YDEGEE come from the germline V gene. The CDR3 length is 14 residues.